Listed here are 21 T cell receptor beta chains from one sample, sequenced in a study of blood T cell repertoires in COVID-19. Measured with immunoSEQ multiplex PCR; TCRdb has only the in-frame clones, and not every one. This sample yields about 300,000 clones, of which over 70% are seen a single time; roughly 1.1% belongs to the top ten. Sequencing was done on a sample of peripheral blood. The receptors shown here come from a woman aged 45 to 65 with acute or convalescent COVID-19.

This clone was observed a single time. J is TRBJ1-2 and V is TRBV6-5; TRBD1 matches at 7 bases. Trimming at V came to 7 bases and at J to 6 bases, leaving 11 bases not matched to a gene. Germline V lookup: CDR1 MNHEY, CDR2 SVGAGI. This CDR3 is built from 14 residues. The CDR3 here is CASIRLLTGDGYTF. CDR3 in DNA: TGTGCCAGCATCCGATTACTAACAGGGGATGGCTACACCTTC.

V usage is TRBV27 and J usage is TRBJ1-4, with D tentatively TRBD1 (6 bases). CDR1 MNHEY and CDR2 SMNVEV come from the germline V gene (reference sequence). V dropped 3 bases and J dropped 3 bases, with 8 bases sitting between them. CDR3 size: 14 residues. CDR3 bases: TGTGCCAGCAGTTTGACAGGATCTAATGAAAAACTGTTTTTT. Protein sequence: CASSLTGSNEKLFF. Drawing the rest from reference TRBV27 and TRBJ1-4, the complete variable domain is EAQVTQNPRYLITVTGKKLTVTCSQNMNHEYMSWYRQDPGLGLRQIYYSMNVEVTDKGDVPEGYKVSRKEKRNFPLILESPSPNQTSLYFCASSLTGSNEKLFFGSGTQLSVL.

The chain uses TRBV4-1 and TRBJ1-2; 8 bases agree with TRBD1. Germline CDR1 is MGHRA and CDR2 is YSYEKL. V shed 2 bases, J shed 4 bases, and the junction held 9 bases outside the gene matches. This CDR3 contains 16 residues. The CDR3 loop is CASSQHLTGEFYGYTF. CDR3 nucleotides: TGCGCCAGCAGCCAACATTTGACAGGGGAGTTCTATGGCTACACCTTC.

The rearrangement joins TRBV5-1 to TRBJ1-4, with D possibly being TRBD1 (6 bases). This CDR3 contains 15 residues. With 7 bases removed from V and 0 bases from J, the gap between germline ends came to 13 bases. CDR1 is SGHRS and CDR2 is YFSETQ in the germline V gene. CDR3 sequence reads: CASAWDTSTNEKLFF. DNA of the CDR3: TGCGCCAGCGCTTGGGACACCTCAACTAATGAAAAACTGTTTTTT.

The chain employs TRBV4-3 and TRBJ1-4; 9 bases are shared with TRBD1. Trimming took 4 bases from V and 7 from J; bases not matched to a gene: 13. The V gene's germline CDR1 is LGHNA and CDR2 YSLEER. The CDR3 length is 17 residues. The CDR3 DNA reads as TGCGCCAGCAGCCCCTCTCCTACCGGGACAGGGACTGAAAAACTGTTTTTT. Translating gives CASSPSPTGTGTEKLFF.

The J gene is TRBJ2-6, the V gene TRBV4-1; D is perhaps TRBD1 (5 bases). Germline V lookup: CDR1 MGHRA, CDR2 YSYEKL. The V end lost 4 bases, the J end lost 0 bases, and 13 bases lay between the germline ends. There are 17 residues in the CDR3. DNA of the CDR3: TGCGCCAGCAGCCGCATAGAAGGGGACTCTGGGGCCAACGTCCTGACTTTC. This gives the protein CASSRIEGDSGANVLTF.

The V and J genes are TRBV20-1 and TRBJ1-2, with D possibly TRBD1 on 5 matching bases. The CDR3 is 11 residues long. Trimming removed 5 bases from V and 8 bases from J, with 12 bases in between. The V gene's germline CDR1 is DFQATT and CDR2 SNEGSKA (reference sequence). The CDR3 DNA reads TGCAGTGCTTCGGGACTCTTGGGCTACACCTTC. Amino acid sequence: CSASGLLGYTF.

The table lists this clone with a few counts. The chain links TRBV10-3 to TRBJ1-1; D is undetermined. Germline V lookup: CDR1 ENHRY, CDR2 SYGVKD. Trimming stripped 2 bases from V and 4 bases from J, with 20 bases between. The CDR3 is 17 residues long. The CDR3 nucleotides are TGTGCCATCAGTGAGAAGGAGATAAACGTTGGGTCCACTGAAGCTTTCTTT. As protein: CAISEKEINVGSTEAFF.

V gene TRBV28 combines with J gene TRBJ1-2; 8 bases align to TRBD1. The CDR3 runs to 15 residues. V gave up 3 bases and J gave up 7 bases; unmatched junction bases: 10. From germline, CDR1 is MDHEN and CDR2 SYDVKM. The CDR3 reads CASSFRTNTGGGYTF. CDR3 coding DNA: TGTGCCAGCAGTTTCCGCACAAATACAGGGGGTGGCTACACCTTC.

The rearrangement links TRBV27 to TRBJ2-1, with 7 bases fitting TRBD1. Germline trimming cut 5 bases from V and 3 bases from J; bases unmatched to any gene: 4. Germline V lookup: CDR1 MNHEY, CDR2 SMNVEV (reference sequence). This CDR3 has 14 amino acids. The CDR3 here is CASSTGEIYNEQFF. In DNA form, the CDR3 reads TGTGCCAGCAGTACAGGGGAAATCTACAATGAGCAGTTCTTC.

The rearrangement links TRBV30 to TRBJ1-1; D uncertain. CDR1 is GTSNPN, CDR2 SVGIG, per germline (reference sequence). Trimming took off 4 bases at V and 5 bases at J, with 11 bases between the two ends. The CDR3 covers 12 residues. This CDR3 is CAWTESRTEAFF. In nucleotides, the CDR3 is TGTGCCTGGACTGAAAGTAGAACTGAAGCTTTCTTT.

The V and J genes are TRBV7-3 and TRBJ2-1, with 13 nucleotides matching TRBD2. Germline loops: CDR1 SGHTA, CDR2 FQGTGA. The CDR3 runs 15 residues. The V gene end was trimmed by 4 bases and the J gene end by 5 bases; junction bases not matched to a gene: 2. CDR3 DNA sequence: TGTGCCAGCAGCTCGGGACTAGCGGGAAACAATGAGCAGTTCTTC. Translation gives CASSSGLAGNNEQFF.

CDR3 bases: TGTGCCAGCAGAGGACAGTCTGGTGAAGCTTTCTTT. Amino acids: CASRGQSGEAFF. The chain employs TRBV6-5 and TRBJ1-1; D possibly corresponds to TRBD1 (6 bases). Germline V CDR1 and CDR2: MNHEY, SVGAGI. The ends were cut back, 6 bases at V and 7 bases at J, with 12 bases in the middle. This CDR3 has 12 residues.

The chain combines TRBV12-5 with TRBJ1-3; 7 bases are shared with TRBD1. Trimming took 5 bases from V and 0 from J; bases not matched to a gene: 7. Germline loops: CDR1 LGHNT, CDR2 FRNRAP. The CDR3 runs 16 residues. As DNA, the CDR3 is TGTGCTAGTGGTATCACGGGACAGAGCTCTGGAAACACCATATATTTT. This encodes CASGITGQSSGNTIYF.

V gene TRBV6-1 combines with J gene TRBJ1-4; D remains ambiguous. Per germline, CDR1 MNHNS and CDR2 SASEGT. V dropped 2 bases and J dropped 3 bases, with 7 bases sitting between them. The CDR3 spans 14 residues. DNA for the CDR3: TGTGCCAGCAGTGAATACACCTCTAATGAAAAACTGTTTTTT. Translating gives CASSEYTSNEKLFF.

The chain links TRBV6-4 to TRBJ1-6; D is undetermined. Germline assignment: CDR1 MRHNA and CDR2 SNTAGT. With 2 bases removed from V and 9 bases from J, the gap between germline ends came to 17 bases. CDR3 length: 16 residues. For the CDR3, the DNA is TGTGCCAGCAGTGACGCGCCCCCCGAGCGTGGTTCACCCCTCCACTTT. It is translated as CASSDAPPERGSPLHF.

The chain carries TRBV7-2 and TRBJ2-7; 8 positions agree with TRBD1. The CDR3 length is 15 residues. Germline assignment: CDR1 SGHTA and CDR2 FQGNSA. Germline trimming cut 4 bases from V and 0 bases from J; bases unmatched to any gene: 5. For the CDR3, the DNA is TGTGCCAGCAGCTCTAGGACAGGGTCCTCCTACGAGCAGTACTTC. This sequence encodes CASSSRTGSSYEQYF.

The CDR3 sequence: CASGPGQMTDTQYF. In nucleotides, the CDR3 is TGCGCCAGCGGACCGGGACAGATGACAGATACGCAGTATTTT. This chain uses TRBV5-1 with TRBJ2-3, with 7 bases fitting TRBD1. The ends lost 7 bases at V and 3 bases at J; junction bases unmatched: 8. Germline lookup yields CDR1 SGHRS and CDR2 YFSETQ. There are 14 residues in the CDR3.

This clone was counted a few times. The CDR3 protein is CASSEFNQGAGYGYTF. The DNA of the CDR3 is TGTGCCAGCAGTGAATTTAATCAGGGGGCCGGCTATGGCTACACCTTC. The chain combines TRBV6-1 with TRBJ1-2, with 8 bases fitting TRBD1. This CDR3 contains 16 residues. With V trimmed by 2 bases and J by 4 bases, 9 bases remained unmatched. The germline gives CDR1 MNHNS, CDR2 SASEGT.

About this clone itself: The sample carries other DNA sequences with the same CDR3. This chain links TRBV12-3 or TRBV12-4 with TRBJ1-1, with a tentative D call TRBD1 (6 bases). This CDR3 is 13 amino acids long. Trimming took off 7 bases at V and 1 base at J, with 10 bases between the two ends. The CDR3 is CASTRGTNTEAFF. The CDR3 region has the DNA TGTGCCAGCACTAGGGGGACGAACACTGAAGCTTTCTTT.

This clone was recorded only once. The rearrangement links TRBV5-1 to TRBJ2-6; D is possibly TRBD1 (6 bases). CDR1 and CDR2 (germline): SGHRS, YFSETQ. V gave up 1 base and J gave up 2 bases, with 10 bases separating them. The CDR3 totals 16 residues. This CDR3 reads CASSLTGTPGANVLTF. CDR3 coding DNA: TGCGCCAGCAGCTTGACAGGGACGCCTGGGGCCAACGTCCTGACTTTC.